This TCR beta chain came from a study of vaccination and CD4 T cells after COVID-19. The Oncomine TCR Beta short-read assay was applied to DNA of cultured CD4+ T cells. TCRdb reanalysed the PCR reads using MiXCR and keeps one entry per CDR3 protein. The sample carries 6,700 or so distinct CDR3 sequences, 50% to 55% recorded once. The germline V gene encodes CDR1 MDHEN and CDR2 SYDVKM. The CDR3 has 14 residues. The V and J ends lost 3 bases and 6 bases respectively, with 12 bases between them. Treatment: roughly ten-day PBMC culture with coronavirus spike peptide pools or control peptides (ViraFEST assay). CD4+ T-cell collection from the unexposed donor predated the COVID-19 pandemic (2011-2018). Regarding this clonotype: Its cognate antigen is unknown.

This clonotype was sampled from a human donor in good health. The chain employs TRBV28 and TRBJ2-1, with D unclear. The material sequenced was CD4+ T cells from blood, cultured in vitro. In DNA form, the CDR3 reads TGTGCCAGCAGTTTGCCTTCTACCAGCAATGAGCAGTTCTTC. Translation: CASSLPSTSNEQFF.